This TCR beta chain was captured by sequencing in a study of blood T cell repertoires in COVID-19 (dated by TCRdb to 2020 to 2021). Regarding the complete study: Samples covering the acute and convalescent phases of COVID-19 were provided by collaborators in the United States, Italy and Spain. Samples were obtained from the ongoing ImmuneRACE study (first 160 participants) and from about 1,300 subjects provided by 6 global collaborators. Deeply sampled blood TCRbeta repertoires from subjects exposed to, actively infected with, or recovered from COVID-19 were included in the dataset. The sample metadata nearly always contained a de-identified subject ID, COVID-19 status, age in years and sex. Where HLA class I and class II types were available, the types were taken from metadata supplied by the sample provider, not from assay-based typing. The material from the prospective study consisted of cDNA or gDNA derived from T cells, B-cell-depleted T cells, or PBMCs. The repertoires were released in a freely available public database meant as a resource for research on the immune response to SARS-CoV-2. General conclusions and limits of the study: The quantity of clinical and demographic metadata differed by source and by participant and was supplied without curation.

TCRbeta CDR3 regions were amplified from genomic DNA using the immunoSEQ Assay, a bias-controlled multiplex PCR. The published analysis was carried out like this. The number of nucleated cells in each sample was estimated from the amplification of reference gene primers within the assay. Sequence reads were collapsed and filtered to measure the absolute abundance of every unique TCRbeta CDR3 rearrangement. For each sample, productive Simpson clonality was calculated as the square root of Simpson's diversity index over productive rearrangements. The immuneACCESS repertoire file appears here via TCRdb, limited to in-frame rearrangements. These files lack a portion of the clones; in checked studies, under half of the deficit traces to unresolved V genes, and the cause of the others is not known. The V and J calls and clone size were taken over from that table, and D and trimming were inferred from the DNA. In all, the sample holds some 200,000 clones, and approximately 80% of those were seen once. In total, the top ten clones hold approximately 0.9% of the sample.

V loses 4 bases, J loses 1 base, and the germline ends lie 15 bases apart. From a lookup of the germline V gene, CDR1 and CDR2 are MNHEY and SVGEGT. Counted from cysteine to phenylalanine, this CDR3 has 16 amino acids. Only the CDR3 DNA stays, 48 bases, in frame from base 1. Details on this clone: It has no known antigen specificity. Per-nucleotide qualities are absent, and no much larger clonotype sits a single base away.

In Seattle, one collaborating source enrolled patients while the infection was active and tracked those patients longitudinally over the course of disease. Each collaborating institution followed its own protocols to collect whole blood in K2EDTA tubes. For TCRbeta analysis, collaborator samples were shipped as frozen whole blood, as isolated PBMCs, or as DNA extracted from either sample type. The V and J genes are TRBV6-2 or TRBV6-3 and TRBJ2-3; a weak D assignment points to TRBD2 (5 bases agree). Sequences were obtained from peripheral blood. The source of this sequence is a man in his fifties or sixties with COVID-19, enrolled during active disease. The sequence in DNA is TGTGCCAGCAGTTGGACGACTACCTGGGGCACAGATACGCAGTATTTT. It encodes CASSWTTTWGTDTQYF.